This T cell receptor beta chain was sequenced in a study of blood T cell repertoires in COVID-19. The J segment lost 0 bases and the V segment lost 6 bases, leaving 5 bases of the junction unmatched. CDR3 size: 15 residues. CDR1 and CDR2 from the germline V gene are MNHEY and SVGAGI. Points on this clone: Other DNA variants within this sample encode the same CDR3.

As handled by the study authors: Nucleated cell counts were estimated from reference gene primer amplification. TCRdb's copy holds only in-frame clones and misses some; the assay was immunoSEQ multiplex PCR. D and trimming come from the DNA, and the V and J calls and clone size come from that table. The sample includes about 120,000 clones, roughly 88% of them seen just once. J is TRBJ1-3 and V is TRBV6-5, with 7 bases aligning to TRBD1. This TCR came from a man aged 35 to 55 with acute or convalescent COVID-19. The sequenced sample consisted of peripheral blood. CDR3 amino acids: CASRTDRDSGNTIYF. DNA for the CDR3: TGTGCCAGCAGGACCGACAGGGACTCTGGAAACACCATATATTTT.